This TCR beta chain was found in a study of PD-1 blockade in classical Hodgkin lymphoma. Study-wide background: With a 2-week interval, patients received intravenous nivolumab at 3 mg/kg. Broader study findings: Repertoires differed for reasons still undefined, possibly disease activity or prior therapy. Similar baseline diversity was found in complete responders and newly diagnosed patients. Compared with baseline, CD4+ but not CD8+ TCR diversity had risen significantly by C4D1.

Profiled with immunoSEQ multiplex PCR; TCRdb holds only in-frame clones, not every one. The table shows 15,000 to 20,000 clones, with roughly nine tenths occurring only once. This clone showed up just once. The antigen remains unidentified. Germline loops: CDR1 SGHAT, CDR2 FQNNGV. This CDR3 region has 16 residues. V was pared by 6 bases and J by 1 base, with 11 bases of the junction left unmatched. The sample's time point: cycle 4 day 1 (C4D1), after 5 to 7 weeks of nivolumab. Relapse was seen in all patients after autologous stem cell transplantation, and brentuximab vedotin exposure was variable. Magnetic negative selection was used to purify CD8+ T cells from thawed PBMCs.

The specimen was CD8+ T cells from blood, collected before the fourth cycle of nivolumab. V is TRBV11-2 and J is TRBJ1-1, with 7 bases lining up with TRBD1. The TCR originated in a human donor with classical Hodgkin lymphoma. CDR3 amino acids: CASRNHPGTANTEAFF. As DNA, the CDR3 is TGTGCCAGCAGGAACCACCCCGGGACAGCGAACACTGAAGCTTTCTTT.